One sample yielded the 17 T cell receptor beta chains listed below, sequenced in a study of OX40 agonist ivuxolimab in advanced cancers. Assay used: immunoSEQ multiplex PCR; TCRdb lists only in-frame clones, some missing. The sample lists about 110,000 clones, more than 85% seen once, with around 0.64% in the top ten. The sample was CD4+ or CD8+ T cells sorted from blood, taken in a trial of the OX40 agonist ivuxolimab. Receptors were obtained from an adult with an advanced solid tumor such as melanoma, head and neck, liver or kidney cancer.

The rearrangement joins TRBV19 to TRBJ1-1; TRBD1 aligns across 8 bases. The CDR3 extends over 16 amino acids. Trimming took 3 bases from V and 4 from J; bases not matched to a gene: 10. Per the germline V gene, CDR1 is LNHDA and CDR2 is SQIVND (reference sequence). CDR3 sequence (DNA): TGTGCCAGTAGTATCGATCCAGGGGGCTTGGGCACTGAAGCTTTCTTT. Its protein product is CASSIDPGGLGTEAFF.

The chain links TRBV18 to TRBJ2-5, with D possibly matching TRBD1 (6 bases). This CDR3 has 13 amino acids. CDR1 KGHSH and CDR2 LQKENI come from the germline V gene. The V and J ends lost 4 bases and 5 bases respectively, with 11 bases between them. In DNA form, the CDR3 reads TGTGCCAGCTCACACAGGGACGGGGAGACCCAGTACTTC. It is translated as CASSHRDGETQYF. The variable domain in full, with the rest retrieved from reference TRBV18 and TRBJ2-5, is NAGVMQNPRHLVRRRGQEARLRCSPMKGHSHVYWYRQLPEEGLKFMVYLQKENIIDESGMPKERFSAEFPKEGPSILRIQQVVRGDSAAYFCASSHRDGETQYFGPGTRLLVL.

This rearrangement joins TRBV6-1 to TRBJ2-3; 10 bases map to TRBD2. The CDR3 covers 15 residues. Per germline, CDR1 MNHNS and CDR2 SASEGT. V dropped 6 bases and J dropped 2; count of bases not matched to a gene: 5. CDR3 region: CASSRTSGDTDTQYF. The CDR3, as DNA: TGTGCCAGCAGCAGGACTAGCGGAGACACAGATACGCAGTATTTT.

The CDR3 bases are TGTGCCAGTAGTATTTCTGGGAGATTCAATCAGCCCCAGCATTTT. This codes for CASSISGRFNQPQHF. The chain recombines TRBV19 with TRBJ1-5; D gene ambiguous. Germline V lookup: CDR1 LNHDA, CDR2 SQIVND (reference sequence). The CDR3 runs 15 residues. V dropped 3 bases and J dropped 3 bases, with 12 bases sitting between them.

As DNA, the CDR3 is TGCAGCGTCAGAGACGCCGACCTCAGGGATACGCAGTATTTT. It is translated as CSVRDADLRDTQYF. The chain joins TRBV29-1 to TRBJ2-3; D is undetermined. CDR1 and CDR2 from the germline V gene are SQVTM and ANQGSEA. V was trimmed by 6 bases and J by 6 bases, leaving 19 bases between them. CDR3 size: 14 residues.

The chain employs TRBV13 and TRBJ1-3, with D tentatively TRBD1 (6 bases). In germline, CDR1 is PRHDT, CDR2 FYEKMQ (reference sequence). The length of the CDR3 is 15 residues. Trimming left V 5 bases short and J 0 bases short, with 11 bases between. Written as DNA, the CDR3 is TGTGCCAGCAGCACGGGACAAACCTCTGGAAACACCATATATTTT. Translating gives CASSTGQTSGNTIYF.

This clone has just one count. The J gene is TRBJ1-2, the V gene TRBV11-2; the D gene is possibly TRBD1 (5 bases). V was shortened by 1 base and J by 8 bases, with 11 bases between the two germline ends. The CDR3 is made up of 13 amino acids. The germline gives CDR1 SGHAT, CDR2 FQNNGV. CDR3 in amino acids: CASSLAQRGGYTF. CDR3 DNA sequence: TGTGCCAGCAGCTTAGCGCAAAGGGGCGGCTACACCTTC.

The rearrangement uses TRBV19 and TRBJ1-5, with D maybe TRBD1 (6 bases). CDR1 is LNHDA, CDR2 SQIVND, per germline (reference sequence). V gave up 8 bases and J gave up 7 bases, with 15 bases separating them. The CDR3 covers 13 residues. CDR3 loop: CASGPGQRQPQHF. Written as DNA, the CDR3 is TGTGCCAGTGGACCGGGACAAAGACAGCCCCAGCATTTT.

J is TRBJ1-1 and V is TRBV27, with D perhaps TRBD1 (5 bases). The CDR3 has 15 amino acids. Trimming pared 6 bases from V and 4 bases from J, leaving 18 bases between. In germline, CDR1 is MNHEY, CDR2 SMNVEV (reference sequence). The DNA of the CDR3 is TGTGCCAGCAGGCTCTCGGGGACCTGGGGCACTGAAGCTTTCTTT. This sequence encodes CASRLSGTWGTEAFF.

The chain recombines TRBV4-1 with TRBJ1-5, with a possible D match to TRBD1 (5 bases). The CDR3 spans 15 residues. V gave up 4 bases and J gave up 3 bases, with 13 bases separating them. The germline V gene has CDR1 MGHRA and CDR2 YSYEKL. CDR3 sequence reads: CASSPQQVANQPQHF. CDR3 DNA: TGCGCCAGCAGCCCACAACAGGTTGCCAATCAGCCCCAGCATTTT.

V is TRBV2 and J is TRBJ2-5, with 8 bases lining up with TRBD2. The J segment lost 5 bases and the V segment lost 3 bases, leaving 5 bases of the junction unmatched. The CDR3 length is 14 residues. The germline V gene encodes CDR1 SNHLY and CDR2 FYNNEI. The CDR3 bases are TGTGCCAGCAGTGACACGGGAGGGTTTGAGACCCAGTACTTC. It encodes CASSDTGGFETQYF.

The V call is TRBV19, the J call TRBJ1-2; unclear D gene. The CDR3 is 16 amino acids. CDR1 is LNHDA, CDR2 SQIVND, per germline (reference sequence). V lost 0 bases and J 0 bases, leaving 11 bases between the germline ends. CDR3 coding DNA: TGTGCCAGTAGTATAGAGTCAGGAGTAGCTAACTATGGCTACACCTTC. As protein: CASSIESGVANYGYTF.

The V and J genes are TRBV10-3 and TRBJ1-3; D gene uncertain. Germline assignment: CDR1 ENHRY and CDR2 SYGVKD. There are 13 residues in the CDR3. The V gene lost 10 bases and the J gene lost 0 bases, with 10 bases spanning the gap. The CDR3 protein is CASIAISGNTIYF. CDR3 nucleotide sequence: TGTGCCAGTATCGCTATCTCTGGAAACACCATATATTTT.

The gene calls are TRBV19 and TRBJ2-2; 8 positions match TRBD1. Germline CDR1 and CDR2: LNHDA and SQIVND (reference sequence). The CDR3 consists of 16 residues. V lost 4 bases to trimming and J lost 5 bases; unmatched junction nucleotides: 9. CDR3 sequence: CASSTGQAQRTGELFF. DNA of the CDR3: TGTGCCAGTAGTACGGGACAGGCTCAGCGAACCGGGGAGCTGTTTTTT.

V usage is TRBV14 and J usage is TRBJ2-5; D uncertain. Between the trimmed V and J ends, which lost 5 bases and 3 bases, there was a span of 10 bases. Germline CDR1 SGHDN, CDR2 FVKESK. CDR3 size: 13 residues. CDR3 in amino acids: CASSSQIKETQYF. Written as DNA, the CDR3 is TGTGCCAGCAGCTCCCAGATTAAAGAGACCCAGTACTTC.

This chain links TRBV11-2 with TRBJ1-3; D not resolved. This CDR3 is built from 17 residues. Germline V lookup: CDR1 SGHAT, CDR2 FQNNGV. Trimming shortened V by 4 bases and J by 0 bases, and 16 bases separated the two germline ends. CDR3 DNA sequence: TGTGCCAGCAGCTATGAACGAGGACCGCACTCTGGAAACACCATATATTTT. It is translated as CASSYERGPHSGNTIYF. Full variable domain (rest looked up from reference TRBV11-2 and TRBJ1-3): EAGVAQSPRYKIIEKRQSVAFWCNPISGHATLYWYQQILGQGPKLLIQFQNNGVVDDSQLPKDRFSAERLKGVDSTLKIQPAKLEDSAVYLCASSYERGPHSGNTIYFGEGSWLTVV.

The chain joins TRBV19 to TRBJ2-5; D unclear. The length of the CDR3 is 11 residues. V shed 4 bases and J shed 4 bases, with 4 bases lying between them. Germline CDR1 LNHDA, CDR2 SQIVND (reference sequence). This chain's CDR3 is CASSTGETQYF. The CDR3 DNA sequence: TGTGCCAGTAGTACCGGAGAGACCCAGTACTTC.